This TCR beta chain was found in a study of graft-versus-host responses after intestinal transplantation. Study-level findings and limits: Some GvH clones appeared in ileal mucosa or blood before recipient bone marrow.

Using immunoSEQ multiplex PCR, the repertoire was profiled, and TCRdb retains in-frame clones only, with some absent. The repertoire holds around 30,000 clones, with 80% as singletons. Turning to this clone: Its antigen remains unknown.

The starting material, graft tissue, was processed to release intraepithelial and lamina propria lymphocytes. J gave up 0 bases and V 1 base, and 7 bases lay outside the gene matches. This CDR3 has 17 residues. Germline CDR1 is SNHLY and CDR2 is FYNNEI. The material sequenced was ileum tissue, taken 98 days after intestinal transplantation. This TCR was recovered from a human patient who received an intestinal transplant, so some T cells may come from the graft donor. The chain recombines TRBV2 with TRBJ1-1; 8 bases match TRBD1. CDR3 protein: CASSEGAGGGMNTEAFF. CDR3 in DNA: TGTGCCAGCAGTGAAGGGGCAGGGGGCGGCATGAACACTGAAGCTTTCTTT. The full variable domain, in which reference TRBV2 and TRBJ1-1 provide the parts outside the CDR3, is EPEVTQTPSHQVTQMGQEVILRCVPISNHLYFYWYRQILGQKVEFLVSFYNNEISEKSEIFDDQFSVERPDGSNFTLKIRSTKLEDSAMYFCASSEGAGGGMNTEAFFGQGTRLTVV.